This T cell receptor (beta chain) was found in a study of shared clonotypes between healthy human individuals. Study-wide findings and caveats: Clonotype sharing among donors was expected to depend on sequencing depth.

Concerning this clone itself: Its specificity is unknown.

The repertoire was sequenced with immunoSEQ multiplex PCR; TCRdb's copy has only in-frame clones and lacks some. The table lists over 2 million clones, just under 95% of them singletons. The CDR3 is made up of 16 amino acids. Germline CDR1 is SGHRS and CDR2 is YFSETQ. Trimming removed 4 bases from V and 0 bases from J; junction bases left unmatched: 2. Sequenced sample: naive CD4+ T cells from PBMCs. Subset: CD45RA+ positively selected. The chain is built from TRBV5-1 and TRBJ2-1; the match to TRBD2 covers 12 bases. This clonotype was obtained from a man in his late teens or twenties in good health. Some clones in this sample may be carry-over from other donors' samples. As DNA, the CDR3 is TGCGCCAGCAGCCTAGCGGGAGGGGGCTCCTACAATGAGCAGTTCTTC. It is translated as CASSLAGGGSYNEQFF.